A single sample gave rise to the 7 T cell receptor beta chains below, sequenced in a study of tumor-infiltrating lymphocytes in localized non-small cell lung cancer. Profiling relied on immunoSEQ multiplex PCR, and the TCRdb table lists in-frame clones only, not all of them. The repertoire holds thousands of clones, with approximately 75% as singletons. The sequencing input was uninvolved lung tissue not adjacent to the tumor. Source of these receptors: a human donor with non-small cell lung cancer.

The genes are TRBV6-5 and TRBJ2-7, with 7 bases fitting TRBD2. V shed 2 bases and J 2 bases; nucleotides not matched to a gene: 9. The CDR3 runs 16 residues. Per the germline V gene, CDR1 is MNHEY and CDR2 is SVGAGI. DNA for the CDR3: TGTGCCAGCAGTTACCGCCGCGGGAGTAGTCCCTACGAGCAGTACTTC. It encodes CASSYRRGSSPYEQYF.

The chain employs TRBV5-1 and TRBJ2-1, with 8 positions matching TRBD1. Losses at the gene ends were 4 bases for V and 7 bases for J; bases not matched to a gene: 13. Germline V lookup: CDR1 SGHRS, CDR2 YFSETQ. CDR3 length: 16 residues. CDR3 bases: TGCGCCAGCAGCGCCTCCTTGGACAGGGCTGGGAATGAGCAGTTCTTC. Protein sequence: CASSASLDRAGNEQFF.

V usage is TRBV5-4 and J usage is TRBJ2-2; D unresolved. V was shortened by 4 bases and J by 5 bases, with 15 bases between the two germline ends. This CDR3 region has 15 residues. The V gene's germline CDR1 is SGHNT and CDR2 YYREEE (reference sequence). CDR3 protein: CASSPTREETGELFF. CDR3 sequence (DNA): TGTGCCAGCAGCCCAACCCGTGAGGAAACCGGGGAGCTGTTTTTT.

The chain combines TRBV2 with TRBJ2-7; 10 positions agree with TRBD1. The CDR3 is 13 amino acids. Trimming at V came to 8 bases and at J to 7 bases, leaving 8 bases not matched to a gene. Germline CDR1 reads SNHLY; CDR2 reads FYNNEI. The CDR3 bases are TGTGCCAGCCACTCCGGACAGGGGGGTGAGCAGTACTTC. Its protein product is CASHSGQGGEQYF.

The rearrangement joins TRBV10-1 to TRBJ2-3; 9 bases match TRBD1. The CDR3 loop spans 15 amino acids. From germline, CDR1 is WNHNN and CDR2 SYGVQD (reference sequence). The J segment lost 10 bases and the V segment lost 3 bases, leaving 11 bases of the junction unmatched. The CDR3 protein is CASSDTGTGLRAQYF. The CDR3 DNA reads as TGCGCCAGCAGTGACACCGGGACAGGGTTACGCGCGCAGTATTTT.

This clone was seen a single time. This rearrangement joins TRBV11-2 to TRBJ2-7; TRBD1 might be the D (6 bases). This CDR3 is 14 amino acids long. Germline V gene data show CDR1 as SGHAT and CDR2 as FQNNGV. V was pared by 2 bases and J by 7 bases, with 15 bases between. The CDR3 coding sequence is TGTGCCAGCAGCTTACGTTCTGGGACACCGGAGCAGTACTTC. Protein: CASSLRSGTPEQYF.

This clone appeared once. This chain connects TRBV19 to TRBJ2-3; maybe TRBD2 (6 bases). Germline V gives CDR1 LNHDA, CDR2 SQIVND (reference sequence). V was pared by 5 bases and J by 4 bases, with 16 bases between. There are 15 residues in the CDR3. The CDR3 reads CASSWAGNTPDTQYF. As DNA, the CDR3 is TGTGCCAGTAGTTGGGCGGGAAACACTCCAGATACGCAGTATTTT.